This entry features one TCR beta chain sequence. The target antigen is unknown. The sample belongs to a study of shared clonotypes between healthy human individuals. At the level of the study: Ranging from 18 to 49 in age, donors were a couple of women and three men.

The repertoire was sequenced with immunoSEQ multiplex PCR; TCRdb's copy has only in-frame clones and lacks some. The table includes approximately 2.1 million clones, approximately 93% detected once. This CDR3 region has 13 residues. The germline V gene encodes CDR1 MDHEN and CDR2 SYDVKM. J lost 4 bases, V lost 6 bases, and 5 bases had no gene match. Every donor, a Caucasian adult, lived in Nashville, Tennessee. General study points: Some clonotypes were shared by all four sorted-subset donors, while others were not shared. The non-shared ones had lower generation probabilities than the shared ones.

Sequenced: naive CD4+ T cells from PBMCs. Subset reported: CD45RA+ positively selected. J is TRBJ1-1 and V is TRBV28; 7 bases line up with TRBD1. The TCR originated in a man aged 18 to 30 in good health. Some clones in this sample may be carry-over from other donors' samples. CDR3 bases: TGTGCCAGCAGCTCTCGACAGGGCACTGAAGCTTTCTTT. Protein product: CASSSRQGTEAFF.